This TCR beta chain was retrieved from a study of CDR3 diversity in severe acne. The CDR3 runs to 18 residues. V dropped 2 bases and J dropped 0 bases, with 14 bases sitting between them. The germline V gene has CDR1 SGHVS and CDR2 FNYEAQ. One entry per CDR3 protein, called by TCRdb with MiXCR from the PCR reads. Of approximately 90,000 distinct CDR3 sequences listed, 45% to 55% are singletons. This chain joins TRBV7-6 and TRBJ2-6; TRBD1 is a possible D gene (5 bases). The specimen was blood. The sequence was collected from a male donor in good health, serving as a control. In DNA, the CDR3 is TGTGCCAGCAGCTTAATTGCAGGGATCGACTCTGGGGCCAACGTCCTGACTTTC. Its translation is CASSLIAGIDSGANVLTF. The full variable domain, in which reference TRBV7-6 and TRBJ2-6 provide the parts outside the CDR3, is GAGVSQSPRYKVTKRGQDVALRCDPISGHVSLYWYRQALGQGPEFLTYFNYEAQQDKSGLPNDRFSAERPEGSISTLTIQRTEQRDSAMYRCASSLIAGIDSGANVLTFGAGSRLTVL.